These 32 T cell receptor beta chains came from one sample sequenced in a study of shared clonotypes between healthy human individuals. Sequenced by immunoSEQ multiplex PCR; TCRdb stores in-frame clones only, minus some. Counted here are fewer than 800,000 clones, about 92% occurring once; the ten biggest clones make up 24%. Naive CD8 cells lacked CD45RO, underwent positive selection for CCR7 and left out terminally differentiated effector memory CD45RA+ cells. The sample was naive CD8+ T cells sorted from blood. The receptors shown here come from a man under 40 in good health.

The chain couples TRBV10-3 to TRBJ2-1, with 14 positions matching TRBD2. V shed 7 bases and J 8 bases; nucleotides not matched to a gene: 7. Germline CDR1 and CDR2: ENHRY and SYGVKD. The CDR3 contains 15 residues. CDR3 coding DNA: TGTGCCATCACCCCGACTAGCGGGAGGGGGTATGAGCAGTTCTTC. Encoded protein: CAITPTSGRGYEQFF.

The J gene is TRBJ2-1, the V gene TRBV4-1, with unresolved D. This CDR3 contains 11 residues. Germline CDR1 MGHRA, CDR2 YSYEKL. The V and J ends lost 10 bases and 6 bases respectively, with 10 bases between them. The CDR3, as DNA: TGCGCCACCAAACAAGGCAATGAGCAGTTCTTC. This codes for CATKQGNEQFF.

A word on this clone: Other DNA sequences from this sample encode an identical CDR3 as well. CDR3 loop: CASSGGSYNEQFF. As DNA, the CDR3 is TGTGCCAGCAGCGGCGGCTCCTACAATGAGCAGTTCTTC. V and J are TRBV9 and TRBJ2-1; no reliable D call. CDR1 and CDR2 (germline): SGDLS, YYNGEE. Between the trimmed V and J ends, which lost 3 bases and 0 bases, there was a span of 4 bases. This CDR3 region has 13 residues. Full variable domain (remainder filled in from reference TRBV9 and TRBJ2-1): DSGVTQTPKHLITATGQRVTLRCSPRSGDLSVYWYQQSLDQGLQFLIQYYNGEERAKGNILERFSAQQFPDLHSELNLSSLELGDSALYFCASSGGSYNEQFFGPGTRLTVL.

The chain couples TRBV4-3 to TRBJ2-7, with D possibly being TRBD1 (6 bases). Looked up from germline, CDR1 is LGHNA and CDR2 is YSLEER. Trimming took 4 bases from V and 0 from J, leaving 22 bases between them. The CDR3 loop spans 18 amino acids. CDR3 protein: CASSLRDTDYTASYEQYF. Here the CDR3 DNA reads TGCGCCAGCAGCCTCCGGGACACCGACTATACCGCCTCCTACGAGCAGTACTTC.

This rearrangement joins TRBV6-4 to TRBJ2-3; 10 bases match TRBD2. CDR3 length equals 16 residues. The V segment lost 2 bases and the J segment 5 bases; nucleotides outside the gene matches: 7. Germline V gives CDR1 MRHNA, CDR2 SNTAGT. DNA for the CDR3: TGTGCCAGCAGTGACCAAGCGGGAGGGCCGGGAGATACGCAGTATTTT. As protein: CASSDQAGGPGDTQYF.

The rearrangement joins TRBV7-2 to TRBJ1-4; TRBD1 agrees at 7 bases. Trimming cost V 5 bases and J 0 bases; bases outside gene matches: 9. The CDR3 contains 17 residues. Germline V gives CDR1 SGHTA, CDR2 FQGNSA. The CDR3 loop reads CASSKGAGQATNEKLFF. CDR3 DNA sequence: TGTGCCAGCAGCAAGGGGGCCGGACAGGCAACTAATGAAAAACTGTTTTTT.

The genes are TRBV19 and TRBJ2-7, with D tentatively TRBD1 or TRBD2 (5 bases each). Trimming removed 3 bases at V and 0 bases at J, with 21 bases between. This CDR3 is built from 18 residues. Germline V gene sequence: CDR1 LNHDA, CDR2 SQIVND (reference sequence). For the CDR3, the DNA is TGTGCCAGTAGTATGGTGGGACGCTTGGGTCTTTCCTCCTACGAGCAGTACTTC. Translation: CASSMVGRLGLSSYEQYF.

The V and J genes are TRBV7-8 and TRBJ2-6; perhaps TRBD1 as D (6 bases). Trimming took off 2 bases at V and 0 bases at J, with 14 bases between the two ends. The germline CDR1 and CDR2 sequences are SGHVS and FQNEAQ. This CDR3 has 18 amino acids. The CDR3 here is CASSLYGGTYSGANVLTF. CDR3 DNA: TGTGCCAGCAGCTTATATGGGGGCACTTACTCTGGGGCCAACGTCCTGACTTTC.

This chain links TRBV5-1 with TRBJ1-2; 7 bases align to TRBD1. This CDR3 is 13 amino acids long. Per germline, CDR1 SGHRS and CDR2 YFSETQ. V lost 6 bases to trimming and J lost 6 bases; unmatched junction nucleotides: 8. CDR3 loop: CASTLWTGDGYTF. CDR3 nucleotide sequence: TGCGCCAGCACTCTGTGGACAGGTGATGGCTACACCTTC.

For this clone: This may arise from a read error, as a much more abundant clone is one base away. The genes are TRBV27 and TRBJ2-6; 7 bases are shared with TRBD2. CDR1 and CDR2 from the germline V gene are MNHEY and SMNVEV (reference sequence). The CDR3 totals 16 residues. The V segment lost 3 bases and the J segment 0 bases; nucleotides outside the gene matches: 2. The DNA for the CDR3 is TGTGCCAGCAGTTTGGGCGGGGGCTCTGGGGCCAACGTCCTGACTTTC. It yields the protein CASSLGGGSGANVLTF.

The chain couples TRBV10-3 to TRBJ2-7, with D perhaps matching TRBD2 (5 bases). The CDR3 is made up of 15 amino acids. V gave up 1 base and J gave up 7 bases, with 17 bases separating them. Germline V gene data show CDR1 as ENHRY and CDR2 as SYGVKD. The CDR3 region has the DNA TGTGCCATCAGTGAGTGGGTCGGGCTAGCCGGGGAGCAGTACTTC. Translated, it gives CAISEWVGLAGEQYF.

This clone appeared a few times. This chain uses TRBV19 with TRBJ2-1, with a weak D call TRBD2 (6 bases). The length of the CDR3 is 15 residues. Trimming removed 5 bases from V and 2 bases from J, with 13 bases in between. Germline V gene lookup returns CDR1 LNHDA and CDR2 SQIVND (reference sequence). CDR3 amino acids: CASSFTGEAYNEQFF. CDR3 nucleotides: TGTGCCAGTAGTTTTACGGGAGAGGCCTACAATGAGCAGTTCTTC.

Details on this clone: Other DNA variants within this sample encode the same CDR3. The chain carries TRBV28 and TRBJ1-1; no clear D gene. The CDR3 is 14 residues long. Per the germline V gene, CDR1 is MDHEN and CDR2 is SYDVKM. V was clipped by 3 bases and J by 5 bases, with 13 bases between them. CDR3 loop: CASSFGGSGTEAFF. In DNA form, the CDR3 reads TGTGCCAGCAGTTTTGGAGGGTCCGGAACTGAAGCTTTCTTT. Based on the CDR3 plus reference TRBV28 and TRBJ1-1, the full variable domain is DVKVTQSSRYLVKRTGEKVFLECVQDMDHENMFWYRQDPGLGLRLIYFSYDVKMKEKGDIPEGYSVSREKKERFSLILESASTNQTSMYLCASSFGGSGTEAFFGQGTRLTVV.

The chain joins TRBV27 to TRBJ2-1, with TRBD1 as a possible D gene (6 bases). V lost 3 bases, J lost 1 base, and 10 bases lay in between. The CDR3 contains 15 residues. The germline V gene encodes CDR1 MNHEY and CDR2 SMNVEV (reference sequence). The CDR3 DNA sequence: TGTGCCAGCAGTTTGCGGCAGGGGTCCTACAATGAGCAGTTCTTC. Encoded protein: CASSLRQGSYNEQFF.

The chain combines TRBV13 with TRBJ2-7, with 8 bases matching TRBD1. V lost 3 bases and J lost 4; bases outside the gene matches: 5. The CDR3 runs 14 residues. Germline-derived CDR1 and CDR2 are PRHDT and FYEKMQ (reference sequence). This CDR3 is CASSFGRGPYEQYF. CDR3 coding DNA: TGTGCCAGCAGCTTCGGCAGGGGGCCTTACGAGCAGTACTTC.

J is TRBJ2-7 and V is TRBV2, with TRBD1 as a possible D gene (6 bases). The CDR3 has 15 residues. CDR1 and CDR2 (germline): SNHLY, FYNNEI. V was cut by 8 bases and J by 0 bases, with 17 bases left in between. The CDR3 region is CASQETGGSSYEQYF. In nucleotides, the CDR3 is TGTGCCAGCCAAGAGACAGGTGGGAGCTCCTACGAGCAGTACTTC.

The chain employs TRBV28 and TRBJ2-1; D is unclear. The CDR3 loop spans 9 amino acids. Trimming removed 6 bases from V and 8 bases from J, with 2 bases in between. The germline CDR1 and CDR2 sequences are MDHEN and SYDVKM. The CDR3 sequence is CASSDEQFF. The CDR3 DNA reads TGTGCCAGCAGCGATGAGCAGTTCTTC. Full variable domain (remainder filled in from reference TRBV28 and TRBJ2-1): DVKVTQSSRYLVKRTGEKVFLECVQDMDHENMFWYRQDPGLGLRLIYFSYDVKMKEKGDIPEGYSVSREKKERFSLILESASTNQTSMYLCASSDEQFFGPGTRLTVL.

The gene calls are TRBV5-6 and TRBJ1-1; D remains unclear. Trimming took 5 bases from V and 3 from J, leaving 11 bases between them. The V gene's germline CDR1 is SGHDT and CDR2 YYEEEE. The CDR3 extends over 13 amino acids. DNA of the CDR3: TGTGCCAGCAGTGGAGGCGTCGACACTGAAGCTTTCTTT. Protein product: CASSGGVDTEAFF.

The CDR3 nucleotides read TGTGCCAGCAGCTTGAATCGCCTGGGGGGCAATCAGCCCCAGCATTTT. This encodes CASSLNRLGGNQPQHF. The rearrangement uses TRBV5-6 and TRBJ1-5; possible D gene TRBD1, 5 bases. V lost 1 base and J 2 bases, leaving 13 bases between the germline ends. This CDR3 contains 16 residues. Germline assignment: CDR1 SGHDT and CDR2 YYEEEE.

This clone has more than one count but fewer than ten. The chain couples TRBV4-1 to TRBJ2-7; D is uncertain. V gave up 2 bases and J gave up 3 bases, with 5 bases separating them. The germline CDR1 and CDR2 sequences are MGHRA and YSYEKL. The CDR3 runs to 12 residues. CDR3 amino acids: CASSQYSYEQYF. The CDR3 region has the DNA TGCGCCAGCAGCCAATACAGCTACGAGCAGTACTTC.

The J gene is TRBJ2-7, the V gene TRBV11-2; TRBD2 aligns across 11 bases. The germline CDR1 and CDR2 sequences are SGHAT and FQNNGV. The CDR3 has 17 amino acids. The trim removed 2 bases at V and 1 base at J, leaving 7 bases unmatched. As DNA, the CDR3 is TGTGCCAGCAGCTTATCTCTAGCGGGAGGATTATCCTACGAGCAGTACTTC. Protein product: CASSLSLAGGLSYEQYF.

The V gene is TRBV7-2, the J gene TRBJ2-3; the match to TRBD2 covers 12 bases. The CDR3 is 15 residues long. V shed 3 bases and J 5 bases; nucleotides not matched to a gene: 3. Germline V CDR1 and CDR2: SGHTA, FQGNSA. The DNA of the CDR3 is TGTGCCAGCAGCTTCCTAGCGGGAGGGGAAGATACGCAGTATTTT. As protein: CASSFLAGGEDTQYF.

J is TRBJ2-6 and V is TRBV5-4; D is possibly TRBD1 (5 bases). CDR1 and CDR2 (germline): SGHNT, YYREEE (reference sequence). Trimming pared 1 base from V and 1 base from J, leaving 6 bases between. The CDR3 has 15 amino acids. CDR3 in amino acids: CASSLRGSGANVLTF. The CDR3 DNA reads TGTGCCAGCAGCTTGAGGGGATCTGGGGCCAACGTCCTGACTTTC.

V gene TRBV29-1 combines with J gene TRBJ2-2; TRBD2 agrees at 11 bases. Trimming at V came to 7 bases and at J to 4 bases, leaving 17 bases not matched to a gene. CDR3 size: 18 residues. Germline V gene data show CDR1 as SQVTM and CDR2 as ANQGSEA. The CDR3 is CSALAWGTSGRITGELFF. The CDR3 bases are TGCAGCGCACTCGCATGGGGTACTAGCGGGAGAATCACCGGGGAGCTGTTTTTT.

This sequence joins TRBV27 and TRBJ2-7; D uncertain. CDR3 length equals 13 residues. The V end was cut by 3 bases, the J end by 5 bases, with 11 bases between. Germline lookup yields CDR1 MNHEY and CDR2 SMNVEV (reference sequence). The CDR3 nucleotides are TGTGCCAGCAGTTTCTCAGCTAGGAACGAGCAGTACTTC. It is translated as CASSFSARNEQYF.

The V call is TRBV12-5, the J call TRBJ2-2; D is unresolved. Germline loops: CDR1 LGHNT, CDR2 FRNRAP. CDR3 size: 13 residues. The V and J ends lost 3 bases and 6 bases respectively, with 8 bases between them. The CDR3 bases are TGTGCTAGTGGTTTTTCGTCGGCCGGGGAGCTGTTTTTT. Translation: CASGFSSAGELFF.

The chain links TRBV7-9 to TRBJ1-1; 10 bases fit TRBD1. The germline V gene encodes CDR1 SEHNR and CDR2 FQNEAQ (reference sequence). The CDR3 is made up of 15 amino acids. The V and J ends lost 1 base and 6 bases, in that order; junction bases with no gene match: 5. The CDR3 nucleotides are TGTGCCAGCAGCTTAGAGGGACAGGGGCTGGCTGAAGCTTTCTTT. Protein: CASSLEGQGLAEAFF.

This chain connects TRBV28 to TRBJ2-6; TRBD1 might be the D (6 bases). CDR1 is MDHEN and CDR2 is SYDVKM in the germline V gene. Deletions cut 3 bases from V and 4 bases from J, with 25 bases between. The CDR3 is 20 residues long. The chain's CDR3 is CASSFPGATAVLSGANVLTF. The CDR3 nucleotides are TGTGCCAGCAGTTTTCCAGGGGCAACGGCGGTCCTATCAGGGGCCAACGTCCTGACTTTC.

The J gene is TRBJ2-1, the V gene TRBV7-9; D gene unclear. The CDR3 extends over 17 amino acids. Germline values: CDR1 SEHNR, CDR2 FQNEAQ (reference sequence). Trimming cost V 3 bases and J 3 bases, with 18 bases left between them. CDR3 nucleotide sequence: TGTGCCAGCAGCTTTGGCCGCCGGGCCCCGGTCTACAATGAGCAGTTCTTC. It codes for CASSFGRRAPVYNEQFF. Based on the CDR3 plus reference TRBV7-9 and TRBJ2-1, the full variable domain is DTGVSQNPRHKITKRGQNVTFRCDPISEHNRLYWYRQTLGQGPEFLTYFQNEAQLEKSRLLSDRFSAERPKGSFSTLEIQRTEQGDSAMYLCASSFGRRAPVYNEQFFGPGTRLTVL.

This clone was seen a single time. This may be a read error: a much more frequent sequence differs by one nucleotide. CDR3 in amino acids: CAWGGIGQGSYEQYF. CDR3 nucleotides: TGTGCCTGGGGGGGGATCGGACAGGGTTCCTACGAGCAGTACTTC. The chain couples TRBV30 to TRBJ2-7, with 8 bases identical to TRBD1. V lost 5 bases and J lost 1; bases outside the gene matches: 10. The germline V gene has CDR1 GTSNPN and CDR2 SVGIG (reference sequence). This CDR3 spans 15 amino acids. The full variable domain, with the rest looked up from reference TRBV30 and TRBJ2-7, is SQTIHQWPATLVQPVGSPLSLECTVEGTSNPNLYWYRQAAGRGLQLLFYSVGIGQISSEVPQNLSASRPQDRQFILSSKKLLLSDSGFYLCAWGGIGQGSYEQYFGPGTRLTVT.

V and J are TRBV30 and TRBJ2-7; no clear D gene. V lost 8 bases and J 3 bases, leaving 11 bases between the germline ends. CDR3 length: 11 residues. Germline values: CDR1 GTSNPN, CDR2 SVGIG (reference sequence). The CDR3 protein is CALEDDYEQYF. The CDR3 coding sequence is TGTGCCCTTGAGGACGACTACGAGCAGTACTTC.

Notes on this clone: Other DNA sequences within the sample encode an identical CDR3. The V call is TRBV9, the J call TRBJ2-1; 9 bases align to TRBD2. J lost 5 bases, V lost 0 bases, and 3 bases had no gene match. The germline gives CDR1 SGDLS, CDR2 YYNGEE. This CDR3 region has 15 residues. The CDR3 spells CASSVVGGRDNEQFF. The DNA of the CDR3 is TGTGCCAGCAGCGTAGTTGGCGGGAGGGACAATGAGCAGTTCTTC.